Below, 5 T cell receptor beta chains from the same sample are listed, as sequenced in a study of technical replicates of blood from several donors. The data were produced by immunoSEQ multiplex PCR, yet TCRdb's version contains in-frame clones alone and is incomplete. The table records more than 90,000 clones, 95% to 96% of them present only once. Sequenced: T cells isolated from PBMCs. These receptors originate from a human donor in good health.

V and J are TRBV29-1 and TRBJ2-1; 7 bases fit TRBD1. CDR3 size: 12 residues. V lost 6 bases, J lost 8 bases, and 7 bases stayed unmatched. Looked up from germline, CDR1 is SQVTM and CDR2 is ANQGSEA. CDR3: CSVEHRGDEQFF. For the CDR3, the DNA is TGCAGCGTCGAACACAGGGGCGATGAGCAGTTCTTC.

The chain carries TRBV19 and TRBJ1-4; 9 bases are a match to TRBD1. The V gene end was trimmed by 3 bases and the J gene end by 8 bases; junction bases not matched to a gene: 7. Germline assignment: CDR1 LNHDA and CDR2 SQIVND (reference sequence). The CDR3 covers 15 residues. CDR3 bases: TGTGCCAGTAGTATGCAACAGGGGGCTCGAGAAAAACTGTTTTTT. Amino acids: CASSMQQGAREKLFF.

The chain employs TRBV7-9 and TRBJ2-1; possible D gene TRBD2, 5 bases. The CDR3 length is 15 residues. Germline loops: CDR1 SEHNR, CDR2 FQNEAQ (reference sequence). Between the trimmed V and J ends, which lost 3 bases and 0 bases, there was a span of 9 bases. For the CDR3, the DNA is TGTGCCAGCAGCTTTGAGGGAGACTCCTACAATGAGCAGTTCTTC. It specifies CASSFEGDSYNEQFF.

This sequence joins TRBV27 and TRBJ2-6, with TRBD2 as a possible D gene (5 bases). Germline values: CDR1 MNHEY, CDR2 SMNVEV (reference sequence). This CDR3 spans 15 amino acids. V was cut by 1 base and J by 2 bases, with 6 bases left in between. For the CDR3, the DNA is TGTGCCAGCAGTTTATTGGAGGCTGGGGCCAACGTCCTGACTTTC. It specifies CASSLLEAGANVLTF.

This chain joins TRBV6-1 and TRBJ2-1, with D maybe TRBD2 (5 bases). The CDR3 contains 11 residues. Germline V gene sequence: CDR1 MNHNS, CDR2 SASEGT. The V and J ends lost 11 bases and 7 bases respectively, with 12 bases between them. In nucleotides, the CDR3 is TGTGCCGGACGTCGAGGGAATGAGCAGTTCTTC. Its translation is CAGRRGNEQFF.